The 31 T cell receptor beta chains reported below all come from one sample, sequenced in a study of blood T cell repertoires in COVID-19. Profiling relied on immunoSEQ multiplex PCR, and the TCRdb table lists in-frame clones only, not all of them. The sample includes nearly 300,000 clones, more than 70% seen only once; the top ten take about 7%. Sequencing was carried out using peripheral blood. These receptors all come from a woman in her 30s who had recovered from COVID-19.

V gene TRBV15 combines with J gene TRBJ1-3; D unclear. Germline values: CDR1 LNHNV, CDR2 YYDKDF (reference sequence). Trimming left V 0 bases short and J 0 bases short, with 9 bases between. The CDR3 runs 16 residues. The CDR3 DNA is TGTGCCACCAGCAGAGATCCGTCCTCCTCTGGAAACACCATATATTTT. Its protein is CATSRDPSSSGNTIYF.

The chain is built from TRBV11-3 and TRBJ2-1, with 7 nucleotides matching TRBD1. Looked up from germline, CDR1 is SGHNT and CDR2 is YENEEA. CDR3 size: 14 residues. J was trimmed by 9 bases and V by 5 bases; bases with no gene match: 10. CDR3 region: CASSPGQVGREQFF. The DNA for the CDR3 is TGTGCCAGCAGCCCAGGACAGGTGGGGCGTGAGCAGTTCTTC. The whole variable domain, remainder taken from reference TRBV11-3 and TRBJ2-1, is EAGVVQSPRYKIIEKKQPVAFWCNPISGHNTLYWYLQNLGQGPELLIRYENEEAVDDSQLPKDRFSAERLKGVDSTLKIQPAELGDSAVYLCASSPGQVGREQFFGPGTRLTVL.

The chain is built from TRBV7-8 and TRBJ2-2; 7 nucleotides agree with TRBD1. Losses at the gene ends were 3 bases for V and 4 bases for J; bases not matched to a gene: 11. CDR1 is SGHVS and CDR2 is FQNEAQ in the germline V gene. The CDR3 consists of 17 residues. CDR3 nucleotides: TGTGCCAGCAGCTTGACCTTGACAGGGATTGGCACCGGGGAGCTGTTTTTT. Its protein is CASSLTLTGIGTGELFF.

The V gene is TRBV5-6, the J gene TRBJ1-6; 8 positions agree with TRBD1. With 0 bases clipped from V and 3 bases from J, the junction kept 5 bases outside the gene matches. The CDR3 runs to 17 residues. Germline lookup yields CDR1 SGHDT and CDR2 YYEEEE. CDR3 coding DNA: TGTGCCAGCAGCTTGGAGTCGACAGGGGACTATAATTCACCCCTCCACTTT. The encoded protein is CASSLESTGDYNSPLHF.

The chain is built from TRBV19 and TRBJ2-7, with D possibly TRBD2 on 5 matching bases. CDR1 is LNHDA, CDR2 SQIVND, per germline (reference sequence). The CDR3 extends over 16 amino acids. V lost 6 bases and J lost 4, with 22 bases in between. The chain's CDR3 is CASSRSAGPRLYEQYF. CDR3 DNA sequence: TGTGCCAGTAGCAGGAGCGCGGGCCCACGCCTATACGAGCAGTACTTC. Filled out from reference TRBV19 and TRBJ2-7, the complete variable domain reads DGGITQSPKYLFRKEGQNVTLSCEQNLNHDAMYWYRQDPGQGLRLIYYSQIVNDFQKGDIAEGYSVSREKKESFPLTVTSAQKNPTAFYLCASSRSAGPRLYEQYFGPGTRLTVT.

The chain joins TRBV5-4 to TRBJ1-3; perhaps TRBD1 as D (6 bases). Germline loops: CDR1 SGHNT, CDR2 YYREEE (reference sequence). The CDR3 spans 13 residues. The V and J ends lost 4 bases and 4 bases respectively, with 9 bases between them. CDR3 in amino acids: CASSPGTGNTIYF. In DNA form, the CDR3 reads TGTGCCAGCAGCCCCGGGACAGGAAACACCATATATTTT.

V and J are TRBV5-4 and TRBJ2-3; 8 bases line up with TRBD1. The ends lost 3 bases at V and 1 base at J; junction bases unmatched: 7. CDR1 and CDR2 (germline): SGHNT, YYREEE (reference sequence). CDR3 size: 16 residues. CDR3 DNA: TGTGCCAGCAGCTACGGGGACAGGACCGGCACAGATACGCAGTATTTT. Translated, it gives CASSYGDRTGTDTQYF.

The V gene is TRBV28, the J gene TRBJ1-5; tentative D call: TRBD1 (6 bases). Germline V lookup: CDR1 MDHEN, CDR2 SYDVKM. The CDR3 has 13 amino acids. Trimming shortened V by 5 bases and J by 7 bases, and 12 bases separated the two germline ends. In DNA form, the CDR3 reads TGTGCCAGCAGTCTATCAGGGGTACAGCCCCAGCATTTT. Its translation is CASSLSGVQPQHF.

The V gene is TRBV9, the J gene TRBJ1-2; D perhaps matches TRBD1 (5 bases). Between the trimmed V and J ends, which lost 0 bases and 4 bases, there was a span of 16 bases. The CDR3 totals 16 residues. From germline, CDR1 is SGDLS and CDR2 YYNGEE. CDR3 in DNA: TGTGCCAGCAGCGTAGGTGAGGGTGGGGGGTTCTATGGCTACACCTTC. This translates into CASSVGEGGGFYGYTF.

The chain couples TRBV24-1 to TRBJ2-1; D is perhaps TRBD2 (6 bases). CDR1 is KGHDR and CDR2 is SFDVKD in the germline V gene. This CDR3 comprises 15 residues. V shed 4 bases and J shed 6 bases, with 15 bases lying between them. The CDR3 region is CATSDPGLAINEQFF. The CDR3 bases are TGTGCCACCAGTGACCCCGGGCTAGCGATCAATGAGCAGTTCTTC.

The chain links TRBV5-1 to TRBJ2-1; the match to TRBD1 covers 7 bases. The V gene's germline CDR1 is SGHRS and CDR2 YFSETQ. The V and J ends lost 0 bases and 3 bases, in that order; junction bases with no gene match: 3. The CDR3 has 15 amino acids. The CDR3 loop is CASSLGDRNYNEQFF. CDR3 coding DNA: TGCGCCAGCAGCTTGGGGGACAGAAACTACAATGAGCAGTTCTTC. The variable domain in full, completed from reference TRBV5-1 and TRBJ2-1, reads KAGVTQTPRYLIKTRGQQVTLSCSPISGHRSVSWYQQTPGQGLQFLFEYFSETQRNKGNFPGRFSGRQFSNSRSEMNVSTLELGDSALYLCASSLGDRNYNEQFFGPGTRLTVL.

The chain employs TRBV9 and TRBJ2-1, with TRBD2 matching 11 bases. This CDR3 is built from 15 residues. Germline V lookup: CDR1 SGDLS, CDR2 YYNGEE. Trimming took 0 bases from V and 7 from J; bases not matched to a gene: 3. The CDR3 nucleotides read TGTGCCAGCAGCGTAGCCCTAGCGGGGGGTAATGAGCAGTTCTTC. This translates into CASSVALAGGNEQFF.

The chain carries TRBV5-6 and TRBJ1-4; 8 bases align to TRBD1. The V gene end was trimmed by 3 bases and the J gene end by 4 bases; junction bases not matched to a gene: 5. The V gene's germline CDR1 is SGHDT and CDR2 YYEEEE. This CDR3 spans 15 amino acids. CDR3 loop: CASSYLQGGNEKLFF. The CDR3 DNA follows: TGTGCCAGCAGCTACCTACAGGGGGGTAATGAAAAACTGTTTTTT. The full variable domain, in which reference TRBV5-6 and TRBJ1-4 provide the parts outside the CDR3, is DAGVTQSPTHLIKTRGQQVTLRCSPKSGHDTVSWYQQALGQGPQFIFQYYEEEERQRGNFPDRFSGHQFPNYSSELNVNALLLGDSALYLCASSYLQGGNEKLFFGSGTQLSVL.

Only one count was recorded for this clone. V gene TRBV28 combines with J gene TRBJ1-4, with unresolved D. Per the germline V gene, CDR1 is MDHEN and CDR2 is SYDVKM. The germline V and J ends were trimmed by 5 bases and 8 bases, with 9 bases remaining between them. The CDR3 extends over 12 amino acids. This chain's CDR3 is CASSHEVEKLFF. CDR3 coding DNA: TGTGCCAGCAGTCACGAGGTCGAAAAACTGTTTTTT.

The chain employs TRBV7-3 and TRBJ2-5; possibly TRBD2 for D (6 bases). CDR3 length equals 13 residues. From germline, CDR1 is SGHTA and CDR2 FQGTGA. Deletions cut 0 bases from V and 6 bases from J, with 8 bases between. Here the CDR3 reads CASSLTSGKTQYF. CDR3 DNA sequence: TGTGCCAGCAGCTTAACTAGCGGCAAGACCCAGTACTTC.

As for this clone: The sample holds other DNA sequences that translate to the same CDR3. This chain uses TRBV5-1 with TRBJ2-3; D ambiguous. This CDR3 comprises 14 residues. CDR1 and CDR2 (germline): SGHRS, YFSETQ. V was trimmed by 0 bases and J by 0 bases, leaving 5 bases between them. The CDR3 is CASSLEQSTDTQYF. CDR3 nucleotide sequence: TGCGCCAGCAGCTTGGAGCAAAGCACAGATACGCAGTATTTT.

This chain uses TRBV28 with TRBJ1-5; a possible D gene is TRBD1 (6 bases). The CDR3 totals 14 residues. Per the germline V gene, CDR1 is MDHEN and CDR2 is SYDVKM. V was trimmed by 11 bases and J by 7 bases, leaving 21 bases between them. CDR3 DNA: TGTGCCGCTTGGGACACCACGTTAGTACAGCCCCAGCATTTT. Its protein product is CAAWDTTLVQPQHF.

The rearrangement links TRBV19 to TRBJ1-1; 9 bases are shared with TRBD1. CDR1 LNHDA and CDR2 SQIVND come from the germline V gene (reference sequence). This CDR3 region has 14 residues. V trimming: 6 bases; J trimming: 1 base; junction bases outside the gene matches: 3. The CDR3 DNA is TGTGCCAGTAGCCAGACAGGGGGGAACACTGAAGCTTTCTTT. It is translated as CASSQTGGNTEAFF.

This clone was found a few times. The rearrangement uses TRBV7-2 and TRBJ1-4; D possibly corresponds to TRBD1 (5 bases). The germline CDR1 and CDR2 sequences are SGHTA and FQGNSA. Trimming left V 3 bases short and J 4 bases short, with 12 bases between. This CDR3 comprises 15 residues. In DNA, the CDR3 is TGTGCCAGCAGCTTGATTGGGGACTTTAATGAAAAACTGTTTTTT. This encodes CASSLIGDFNEKLFF.

The CDR3 region is CASSPDRVHEQYF. The DNA of the CDR3 is TGTGCCAGCTCACCCGACAGGGTCCACGAGCAGTACTTC. The chain employs TRBV18 and TRBJ2-7; 7 bases agree with TRBD1. CDR3 length: 13 amino acids. CDR1 and CDR2 (germline): KGHSH, LQKENI. Trimming at V came to 3 bases and at J to 5 bases, leaving 4 bases not matched to a gene. Combining the CDR3 with reference TRBV18 and TRBJ2-7 gives the whole variable domain NAGVMQNPRHLVRRRGQEARLRCSPMKGHSHVYWYRQLPEEGLKFMVYLQKENIIDESGMPKERFSAEFPKEGPSILRIQQVVRGDSAAYFCASSPDRVHEQYFGPGTRLTVT.

This rearrangement joins TRBV28 to TRBJ1-2; D possibly corresponds to TRBD1 (5 bases). Deletions cut 3 bases from V and 4 bases from J, with 27 bases between. The CDR3 length is 19 residues. CDR1 and CDR2 (germline): MDHEN, SYDVKM. The CDR3, as DNA: TGTGCCAGCAGTTTGCCGCAGGGATTAACGAGTGGGCCTCTCTATGGCTACACCTTC. Translation: CASSLPQGLTSGPLYGYTF.

The CDR3 DNA reads TGTGCCAGCAGAGCCGGGACAGCGCCCTATGGCTACACCTTC. It specifies CASRAGTAPYGYTF. V gene TRBV6-5 combines with J gene TRBJ1-2, with 7 bases lining up with TRBD1. The CDR3 spans 14 residues. Germline values: CDR1 MNHEY, CDR2 SVGAGI. V shed 6 bases and J 4 bases; nucleotides not matched to a gene: 8.

The chain is built from TRBV5-1 and TRBJ2-7; TRBD2 might be the D (6 bases). The CDR3 length is 14 residues. The V end lost 1 base, the J end lost 3 bases, and 11 bases lay between the germline ends. Germline V lookup: CDR1 SGHRS, CDR2 YFSETQ. The CDR3 DNA follows: TGCGCCAGCAGCTTGACTGCGGGGAGCTACGAGCAGTACTTC. Translated, it gives CASSLTAGSYEQYF.

V is TRBV5-1 and J is TRBJ2-2; 9 positions agree with TRBD1. The CDR3 length is 16 residues. V gave up 0 bases and J gave up 6 bases; unmatched junction bases: 6. CDR1 is SGHRS and CDR2 is YFSETQ in the germline V gene. The CDR3 DNA follows: TGCGCCAGCAGCTTGGAGGGGACAGGGTTGGCCGGGGAGCTGTTTTTT. Translating gives CASSLEGTGLAGELFF. The complete variable domain, with remaining parts taken from reference TRBV5-1 and TRBJ2-2, reads KAGVTQTPRYLIKTRGQQVTLSCSPISGHRSVSWYQQTPGQGLQFLFEYFSETQRNKGNFPGRFSGRQFSNSRSEMNVSTLELGDSALYLCASSLEGTGLAGELFFGEGSRLTVL.

The table lists this clone with a count of one. The chain carries TRBV5-1 and TRBJ1-6, with TRBD1 matching over 8 bases. Germline V gene data show CDR1 as SGHRS and CDR2 as YFSETQ. V dropped 0 bases and J dropped 10; count of bases not matched to a gene: 12. CDR3 length equals 17 residues. The CDR3 coding sequence is TGCGCCAGCAGCTTGGAACCCGTGACAGGGGTTGGCTCACCCCTCCACTTT. Protein sequence: CASSLEPVTGVGSPLHF.

The chain links TRBV19 to TRBJ1-5; 7 nucleotides agree with TRBD1. The germline CDR1 and CDR2 sequences are LNHDA and SQIVND (reference sequence). The V and J ends lost 0 bases and 0 bases, in that order; junction bases with no gene match: 17. The CDR3 is made up of 21 amino acids. CDR3 bases: TGTGCCAGTAGTATAGATCTTCGGACAGGTAATACGCCTTATAGCAATCAGCCCCAGCATTTT. Residues: CASSIDLRTGNTPYSNQPQHF.

This clone showed up just a few times. The gene calls are TRBV6-6 and TRBJ1-1; D possibly corresponds to TRBD1 (6 bases). This CDR3 region has 14 residues. Trimming shortened V by 2 bases and J by 1 base, and 8 bases separated the two germline ends. Germline lookup yields CDR1 MNHNY and CDR2 SVGAGI (reference sequence). CDR3 protein: CASSYTTGNTEAFF. The CDR3 nucleotides are TGTGCCAGCAGTTACACGACAGGGAACACTGAAGCTTTCTTT.

The rearrangement links TRBV5-4 to TRBJ1-1; no definite D call. V was shortened by 1 base and J by 1 base, with 5 bases between the two germline ends. The CDR3 runs to 13 residues. The germline gives CDR1 SGHNT, CDR2 YYREEE (reference sequence). CDR3 DNA: TGTGCCAGCAGCTTGCAATCGAACACTGAAGCTTTCTTT. Protein: CASSLQSNTEAFF.

In its sample, this clone was seen once. The rearrangement joins TRBV3-1 (or the pseudogene TRBV3-2) to TRBJ2-5; 11 bases agree with TRBD1. Germline V gene data show CDR1 as LGHDT and CDR2 as YNNKEL (reference sequence). Losses at the gene ends were 3 bases for V and 5 bases for J; bases not matched to a gene: 5. The CDR3 spans 15 residues. The CDR3 loop is CASSHGQGAGETQYF. CDR3 nucleotide sequence: TGTGCCAGCAGCCACGGACAGGGGGCAGGGGAGACCCAGTACTTC.

The chain couples TRBV7-8 to TRBJ1-6; D possibly corresponds to TRBD1 (5 bases). V dropped 1 base and J dropped 6 bases, with 13 bases sitting between them. Germline V gives CDR1 SGHVS, CDR2 FQNEAQ. The CDR3 spans 16 residues. The CDR3 sequence is CASSLDSGQVNSPLHF. The CDR3 coding sequence is TGTGCCAGCAGCTTAGACTCAGGACAAGTTAATTCACCCCTCCACTTT.

This chain links TRBV25-1 with TRBJ1-5; no clear D gene. The ends were cut back, 2 bases at V and 6 bases at J, with 5 bases in the middle. The germline gives CDR1 MGHDK, CDR2 SYGVNS. This CDR3 comprises 12 residues. CDR3 nucleotide sequence: TGTGCCAGCAGTGAACGAGGTCAGCCCCAGCATTTT. It is translated as CASSERGQPQHF.